These 15 T cell receptor beta chains originate from one sample sequenced in a study of cytomegalovirus exposure and HLA in healthy donors. TCRdb's table, derived via immunoSEQ multiplex PCR, lists solely in-frame clones and lacks some. This sample has approximately 88,000 clones, with approximately 96% found just once. Sample: PBMCs. The receptors were sampled from a woman younger than 35 in good health and CMV-seronegative.

V gene TRBV28 combines with J gene TRBJ2-7; possibly TRBD1 for D (6 bases). This CDR3 has 14 amino acids. Germline V gene sequence: CDR1 MDHEN, CDR2 SYDVKM. V was shortened by 6 bases and J by 1 base, with 13 bases between the two germline ends. This CDR3 reads CASSPGQLSYEQYF. The DNA for the CDR3 is TGTGCCAGCAGCCCTGGACAGCTTTCCTACGAGCAGTACTTC.

This chain connects TRBV28 to TRBJ2-7, with D possibly matching TRBD1 (5 bases). The germline V gene has CDR1 MDHEN and CDR2 SYDVKM. Trimming took 1 base from V and 2 from J, leaving 9 bases between them. CDR3 length equals 14 residues. Here the CDR3 DNA reads TGTGCCAGCAGTTTATCAGGGCCCCCCTACGAGCAGTACTTC. Protein sequence: CASSLSGPPYEQYF.

The gene calls are TRBV19 and TRBJ2-6; unclear D gene. The length of the CDR3 is 15 residues. The germline V and J ends were trimmed by 5 bases and 0 bases, with 8 bases remaining between them. CDR1 and CDR2 (germline): LNHDA, SQIVND (reference sequence). The CDR3 loop is CASSPRFSGANVLTF. CDR3 coding DNA: TGTGCCAGTAGTCCCAGATTCTCTGGGGCCAACGTCCTGACTTTC.

This chain uses TRBV7-2 with TRBJ1-1; D is undetermined. There are 15 residues in the CDR3. Per the germline V gene, CDR1 is SGHTA and CDR2 is FQGNSA. Trimming took 5 bases from V and 1 from J, leaving 14 bases between them. CDR3 coding DNA: TGTGCCAGCAGCCACTCAATCCCTTCGAACACTGAAGCTTTCTTT. Translated, it gives CASSHSIPSNTEAFF.

The count of this clone is one. J is TRBJ2-1 and V is TRBV20-1; D uncertain. There are 11 residues in the CDR3. Germline assignment: CDR1 DFQATT and CDR2 SNEGSKA (reference sequence). The V and J ends lost 2 bases and 4 bases respectively, with 3 bases between them. CDR3: CSARPYNEQFF. As DNA, the CDR3 is TGCAGTGCTAGACCGTACAATGAGCAGTTCTTC.

CDR3 in amino acids: CASSQARWGGNLYEQYF. CDR3 DNA sequence: TGTGCCAGCAGCCAAGCGAGATGGGGGGGGAATCTCTACGAGCAGTACTTC. The chain has TRBV4-2 and TRBJ2-7; 7 nucleotides agree with TRBD2. J gave up 3 bases and V 1 base, and 12 bases lay outside the gene matches. This CDR3 has 17 residues. The germline V gene has CDR1 LGHNA and CDR2 YNFKEQ.

This sequence joins TRBV6-1 and TRBJ2-1, with a weak D call TRBD2 (6 bases). Trimming took off 5 bases at V and 4 bases at J, with 12 bases between the two ends. Germline CDR1 reads MNHNS; CDR2 reads SASEGT. The CDR3 loop spans 14 amino acids. CDR3: CASSPEGVYNEQFF. Written as DNA, the CDR3 is TGTGCCAGCAGTCCGGAGGGAGTTTACAATGAGCAGTTCTTC.

This chain uses TRBV11-2 with TRBJ2-7, with TRBD1 matching over 7 bases. Trimming cost V 1 base and J 2 bases; bases outside gene matches: 5. The CDR3 is 15 residues long. CDR1 SGHAT and CDR2 FQNNGV come from the germline V gene. The CDR3: CASSLGGGGPYEQYF. The CDR3 DNA sequence: TGTGCCAGCAGCTTAGGAGGGGGCGGCCCCTACGAGCAGTACTTC.

The rearrangement joins TRBV6-4 to TRBJ2-1; 8 bases fit TRBD2. V lost 3 bases, J lost 0 bases, and 1 base stayed unmatched. The CDR3 contains 15 residues. The germline V gene has CDR1 MRHNA and CDR2 SNTAGT. CDR3 protein: CASSEAGGSYNEQFF. The CDR3 nucleotides are TGTGCCAGCAGTGAGGCGGGGGGCTCCTACAATGAGCAGTTCTTC.

V usage is TRBV29-1 and J usage is TRBJ2-7; 13 nucleotides agree with TRBD2. CDR1 is SQVTM, CDR2 ANQGSEA, per germline. CDR3 length equals 13 residues. With V trimmed by 7 bases and J by 5 bases, 5 bases remained unmatched. DNA of the CDR3: TGCAGCGGAGGGACTAGCGGGATCCACGAGCAGTACTTC. Protein: CSGGTSGIHEQYF.

The chain employs TRBV5-1 and TRBJ2-3; D is possibly TRBD1 (5 bases). Germline CDR1 reads SGHRS; CDR2 reads YFSETQ. The CDR3 runs 18 residues. Trimming shortened V by 2 bases and J by 4 bases, and 23 bases separated the two germline ends. Here the CDR3 DNA reads TGCGCCAGCAGCTTAACTGGACAAAACCCAAGGGATCCAGATACGCAGTATTTT. It specifies CASSLTGQNPRDPDTQYF.

This chain uses TRBV29-1 with TRBJ2-1; 10 positions match TRBD2. The germline CDR1 and CDR2 sequences are SQVTM and ANQGSEA. This CDR3 has 15 residues. The V segment lost 6 bases and the J segment 4 bases; nucleotides outside the gene matches: 9. The CDR3 reads CSVVASGSGYNEQFF. Here the CDR3 DNA reads TGCAGCGTCGTTGCTAGCGGGAGTGGGTACAATGAGCAGTTCTTC.

The chain is built from TRBV28 and TRBJ1-5, with D perhaps TRBD1 (5 bases). V was cut by 5 bases and J by 11 bases, with 10 bases left in between. The CDR3 runs to 11 residues. The germline V gene encodes CDR1 MDHEN and CDR2 SYDVKM. The CDR3 loop is CASSIRDSQHF. The CDR3 DNA reads TGTGCCAGCAGTATACGGGACTCCCAGCATTTT.

The chain joins TRBV7-6 to TRBJ2-3; D possibly corresponds to TRBD2 (6 bases). This CDR3 spans 15 amino acids. The germline V gene has CDR1 SGHVS and CDR2 FNYEAQ. With 3 bases removed from V and 3 bases from J, the gap between germline ends came to 13 bases. CDR3 sequence (DNA): TGTGCCAGCAGCTTGGGAGGAGGAGGGACAGATACGCAGTATTTT. It yields the protein CASSLGGGGTDTQYF.

The chain couples TRBV7-2 to TRBJ2-3; tentatively, D is TRBD1 (7 bases). CDR3 length: 18 amino acids. Germline V gene data show CDR1 as SGHTA and CDR2 as FQGNSA. V lost 3 bases and J 0 bases, leaving 19 bases between the germline ends. The chain's CDR3 is CASSLRGQSGYSTDTQYF. CDR3 DNA: TGTGCCAGCAGCTTGCGGGGACAGTCCGGATATAGCACAGATACGCAGTATTTT. Supplemented by reference TRBV7-2 and TRBJ2-3, the full variable domain reads GAGVSQSPSNKVTEKGKDVELRCDPISGHTALYWYRQSLGQGLEFLIYFQGNSAPDKSGLPSDRFSAERTGGSVSTLTIQRTQQEDSAVYLCASSLRGQSGYSTDTQYFGPGTRLTVL.